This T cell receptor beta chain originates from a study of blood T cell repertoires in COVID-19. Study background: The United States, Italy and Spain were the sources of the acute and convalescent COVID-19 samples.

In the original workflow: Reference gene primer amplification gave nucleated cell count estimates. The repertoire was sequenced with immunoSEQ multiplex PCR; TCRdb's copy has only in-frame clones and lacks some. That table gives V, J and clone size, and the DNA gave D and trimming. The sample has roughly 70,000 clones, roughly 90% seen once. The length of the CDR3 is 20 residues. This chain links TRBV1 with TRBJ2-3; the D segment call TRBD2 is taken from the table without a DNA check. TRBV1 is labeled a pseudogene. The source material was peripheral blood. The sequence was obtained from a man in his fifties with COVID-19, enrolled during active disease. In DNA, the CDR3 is TGCACCAGCAGCCCGGGACTAGCGGGGGGCCGCGCCTCTAGCACAGATACGCAGTATTTT. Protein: CTSSPGLAGGRASSTDTQYF.